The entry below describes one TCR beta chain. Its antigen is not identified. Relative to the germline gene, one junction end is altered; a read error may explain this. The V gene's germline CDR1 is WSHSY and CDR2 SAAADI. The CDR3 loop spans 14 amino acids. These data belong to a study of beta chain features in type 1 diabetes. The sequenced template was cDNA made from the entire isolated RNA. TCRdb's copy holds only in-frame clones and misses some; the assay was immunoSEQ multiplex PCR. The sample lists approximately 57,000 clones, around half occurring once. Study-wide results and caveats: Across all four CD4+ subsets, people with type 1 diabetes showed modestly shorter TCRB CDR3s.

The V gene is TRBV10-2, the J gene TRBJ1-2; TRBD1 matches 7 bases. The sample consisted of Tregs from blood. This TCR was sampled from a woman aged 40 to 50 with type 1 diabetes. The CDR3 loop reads CASRESGGNYGYTF. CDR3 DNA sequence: TGCGCCAGCAGGGAGTCAGGGGGTAACTATGGCTACACCTTC.